This T cell receptor beta chain was sequenced for a study of blood T cell repertoires in COVID-19. Clones were read by immunoSEQ multiplex PCR, and TCRdb kept only the in-frame ones, dropping some. The data show 150,000 to 200,000 clones, more than 75% seen once. V was clipped by 10 bases and J by 0 bases; unmatched bases: 21. The CDR3 runs to 20 residues. Per germline, CDR1 MGHRA and CDR2 YSYEKL. Recovered participants had two consecutive negative NP/OP PCR tests, healthcare professional clearance, or symptom resolution. The chain has TRBV4-1 and TRBJ2-1, with 10 bases that match TRBD2. The sequenced material came from PBMCs or T cells enriched from blood (not recorded which). This clonotype was obtained from a woman between 45 and 65 years old who had recovered from COVID-19. CDR3 coding DNA: TGCGCCAACCGCGCTCGCAACACGAGCGGGAGGGGGAGCTCCTACAATGAGCAGTTCTTC. Amino acids: CANRARNTSGRGSSYNEQFF.